This TCR beta chain was captured by sequencing in a study of beta chain features in type 1 diabetes. Points from the study as a whole: Moderate yet significant TCRB CDR3 shortening was seen in Type 1 diabetes patients in all four CD4+ subsets. The similarity of naive, central memory and Treg TCRB repertoires appeared greater among patients than among healthy donors. With patients and controls alike, PCR might favor shorter templates to an equal degree.

There are 15 residues in the CDR3. Trimming took off 6 bases at V and 10 bases at J, with 22 bases between the two ends. Germline V gene sequence: CDR1 MDHEN, CDR2 SYDVKM. Sequencing targeted expressed TCRB transcripts, as all isolated RNA had been reverse transcribed. The method was immunoSEQ multiplex PCR; TCRdb's version includes in-frame clones alone and lacks a portion of them. Here the sample spans 40,000 to 55,000 clones, roughly 45% being singletons. Isolation of CD4+ naive, central memory, regulatory and stem cell-like memory cells was achieved by sorting via CD45RO/CCR7/CD25/CD127/CD95/CD27. About this clone: Its antigen is not identified.

V usage is TRBV28 and J usage is TRBJ2-1, with D tentatively TRBD2 (6 bases). The sequenced sample consisted of stem cell memory CD4+ T cells from blood. The source of this sequence is a man younger than 45 with type 1 diabetes. The CDR3: CASSTNFRAGYEQFF. For the CDR3, the DNA is TGTGCCAGCAGCACGAATTTCAGGGCGGGATACGAGCAGTTCTTC.